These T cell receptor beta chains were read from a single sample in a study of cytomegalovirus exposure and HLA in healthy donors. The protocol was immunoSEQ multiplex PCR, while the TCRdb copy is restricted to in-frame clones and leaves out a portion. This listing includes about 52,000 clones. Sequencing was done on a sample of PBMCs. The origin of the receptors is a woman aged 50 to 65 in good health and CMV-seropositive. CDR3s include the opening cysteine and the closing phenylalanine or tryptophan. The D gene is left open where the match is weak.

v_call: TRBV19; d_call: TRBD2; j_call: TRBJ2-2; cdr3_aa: CASRLAGTGELFF; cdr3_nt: TGTGCCAGTCGACTAGCGGGGACCGGGGAGCTGTTTTTT
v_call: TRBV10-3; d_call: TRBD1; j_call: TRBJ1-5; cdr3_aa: CAISESTGGSNQPQHF; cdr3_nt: TGTGCCATCAGTGAGTCAACAGGGGGTAGCAATCAGCCCCAGCATTTT
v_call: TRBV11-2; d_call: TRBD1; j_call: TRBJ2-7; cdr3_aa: CASSLDQGAVGYEQYF; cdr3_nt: TGTGCCAGCAGCTTAGACCAGGGGGCGGTTGGCTACGAGCAGTACTTC
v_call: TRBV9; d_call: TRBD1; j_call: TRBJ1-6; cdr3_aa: CASSVTGANSPLHF; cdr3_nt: TGTGCCAGCAGCGTCACAGGGGCTAATTCACCCCTCCACTTT
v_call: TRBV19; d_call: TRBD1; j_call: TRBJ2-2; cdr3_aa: CASSTDRGHGELFF; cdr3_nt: TGTGCCAGTAGTACAGACAGGGGACACGGGGAGCTGTTTTTT
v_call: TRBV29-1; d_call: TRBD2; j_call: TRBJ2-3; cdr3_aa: CSVQGLAGHTDTQYF; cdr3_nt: TGCAGCGTCCAAGGGCTAGCGGGACACACAGATACGCAGTATTTT
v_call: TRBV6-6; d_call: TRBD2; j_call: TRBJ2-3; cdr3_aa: CASSPTSGGDTQYF; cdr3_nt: TGTGCCAGCAGCCCGACTAGCGGGGGAGATACGCAGTATTTT
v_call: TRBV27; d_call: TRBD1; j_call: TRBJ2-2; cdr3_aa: CASSGQGRTGELFF; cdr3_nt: TGTGCCAGCAGCGGACAGGGGAGGACCGGGGAGCTGTTTTTT
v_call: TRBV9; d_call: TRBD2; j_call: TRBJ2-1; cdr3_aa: CASSVLAGVGYNEQFF; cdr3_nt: TGTGCCAGCAGCGTACTAGCGGGAGTCGGGTACAATGAGCAGTTCTTC
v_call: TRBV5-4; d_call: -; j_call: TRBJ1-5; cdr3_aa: CASSLWGRNQPQHF; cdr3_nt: TGTGCCAGCAGCTTGTGGGGGCGTAATCAGCCCCAGCATTTT
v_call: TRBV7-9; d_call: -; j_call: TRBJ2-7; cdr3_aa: CASSSLPGTRGYEQYF; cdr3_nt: TGTGCCAGCAGCTCCCTCCCCGGGACAAGAGGCTACGAGCAGTACTTC
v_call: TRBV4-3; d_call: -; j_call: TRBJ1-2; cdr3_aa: CASSTGQPTYGYTF; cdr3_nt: TGCGCCAGCAGCACCGGACAGCCAACTTATGGCTACACCTTC
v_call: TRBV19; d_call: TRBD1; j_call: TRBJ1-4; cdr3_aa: CASKRTGVNEKLFF; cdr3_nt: TGTGCCAGTAAACGGACAGGTGTTAATGAAAAACTGTTTTTT
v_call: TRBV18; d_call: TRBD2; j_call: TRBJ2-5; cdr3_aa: CASSPGGLAGETQYF; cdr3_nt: TGTGCCAGCTCACCAGGGGGACTAGCGGGAGAGACCCAGTACTTC
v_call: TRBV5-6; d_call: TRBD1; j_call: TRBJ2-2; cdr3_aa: CASSLVQGPYTGELFF; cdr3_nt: TGTGCCAGCAGCTTGGTACAGGGGCCCTACACCGGGGAGCTGTTTTTT
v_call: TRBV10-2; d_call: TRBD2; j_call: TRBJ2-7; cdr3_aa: CASSLERGTSGYEQYF; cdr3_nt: TGCGCCAGCAGTCTCGAACGGGGGACTAGCGGTTATGAGCAGTACTTC
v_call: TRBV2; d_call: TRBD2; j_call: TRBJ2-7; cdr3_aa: CASRPGTSGYEQYF; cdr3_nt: TGTGCCAGCAGGCCGGGGACTAGCGGCTACGAGCAGTACTTC
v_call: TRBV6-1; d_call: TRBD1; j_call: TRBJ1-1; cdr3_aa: CASSEKGQEAEAFF; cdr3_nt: TGTGCCAGCAGTGAAAAAGGACAGGAAGCTGAAGCTTTCTTT
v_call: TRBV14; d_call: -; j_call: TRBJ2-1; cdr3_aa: CASSQEMTGEQFF; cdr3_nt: TGTGCCAGCAGCCAAGAAATGACAGGTGAGCAGTTCTTC
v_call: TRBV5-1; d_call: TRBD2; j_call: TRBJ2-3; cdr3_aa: CASSLVGRGDTQYF; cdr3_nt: TGCGCCAGCAGCTTGGTGGGGAGGGGAGATACGCAGTATTTT
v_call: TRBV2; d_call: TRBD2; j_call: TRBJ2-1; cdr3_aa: CASTSGIYNEQFF; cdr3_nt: TGTGCCAGCACTAGCGGGATCTACAATGAGCAGTTCTTC
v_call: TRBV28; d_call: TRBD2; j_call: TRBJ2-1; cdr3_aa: CASSLMDPFSGRLTYNEQFF; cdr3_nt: TGTGCCAGCAGTTTAATGGACCCCTTTAGCGGGAGATTAACCTACAATGAGCAGTTCTTC
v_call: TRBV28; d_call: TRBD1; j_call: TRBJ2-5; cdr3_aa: CASSSAGTGEETQYF; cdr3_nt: TGTGCCAGCAGTTCGGCCGGGACAGGGGAAGAGACCCAGTACTTC
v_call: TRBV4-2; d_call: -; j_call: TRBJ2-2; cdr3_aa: CASSQDPPPNTGELFF; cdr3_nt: TGTGCCAGCAGCCAAGATCCTCCCCCGAACACCGGGGAGCTGTTTTTT
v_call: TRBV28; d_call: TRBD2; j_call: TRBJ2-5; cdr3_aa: CASTQAGTKETQYF; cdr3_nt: TGTGCCAGCACCCAAGCCGGGACTAAGGAGACCCAGTACTTC
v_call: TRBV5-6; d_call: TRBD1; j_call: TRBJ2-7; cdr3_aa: CASTRDRGSYEQYF; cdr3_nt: TGTGCCAGCACCAGGGACAGGGGCTCCTACGAGCAGTACTTC
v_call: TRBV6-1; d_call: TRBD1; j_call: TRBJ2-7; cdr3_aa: CAVSPGGPYEQYF; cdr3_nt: TGTGCCGTCTCACCAGGGGGTCCCTACGAGCAGTACTTC
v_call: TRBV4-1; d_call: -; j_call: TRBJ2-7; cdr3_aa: CASSQAAQQTYEQYF; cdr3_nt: TGCGCCAGCAGCCAAGCAGCACAGCAAACCTACGAGCAGTACTTC
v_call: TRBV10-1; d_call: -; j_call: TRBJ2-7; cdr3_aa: CATLRDWYEQYF; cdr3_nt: TGCGCCACCCTCCGGGACTGGTACGAGCAGTACTTC
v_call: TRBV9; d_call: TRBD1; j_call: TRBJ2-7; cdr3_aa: CASSVEGTEYEQYF; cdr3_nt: TGTGCCAGCAGCGTAGAAGGGACAGAATACGAGCAGTACTTC
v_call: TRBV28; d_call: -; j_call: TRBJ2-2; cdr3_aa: CASSLIPGSGELFF; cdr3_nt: TGTGCCAGCAGTTTGATACCAGGGTCCGGGGAGCTGTTTTTT
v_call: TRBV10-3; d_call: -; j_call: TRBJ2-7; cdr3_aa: CAISVMSPYEQYF; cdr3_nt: TGTGCCATCAGTGTAATGAGCCCCTACGAGCAGTACTTC
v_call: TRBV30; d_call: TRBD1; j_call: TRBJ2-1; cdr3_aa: CAWSPRGGQGWGVPYNEQFF; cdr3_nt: TGTGCCTGGAGCCCCCGAGGGGGACAGGGTTGGGGGGTACCCTACAATGAGCAGTTCTTC
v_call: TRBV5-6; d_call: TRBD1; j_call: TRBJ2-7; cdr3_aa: CASSSPGTGSYEQYF; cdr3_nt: TGTGCCAGCAGCTCCCCCGGGACAGGCTCCTACGAGCAGTACTTC
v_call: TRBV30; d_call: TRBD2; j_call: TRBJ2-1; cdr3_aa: CAWSVRRLATIYNEQFF; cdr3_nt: TGTGCCTGGAGTGTACGCAGACTAGCAACCATTTACAATGAGCAGTTCTTC
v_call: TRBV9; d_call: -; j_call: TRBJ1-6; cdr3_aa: CASSATGYSYNSPLHF; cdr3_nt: TGTGCCAGCAGCGCGACAGGTTACTCCTATAATTCACCCCTCCACTTT
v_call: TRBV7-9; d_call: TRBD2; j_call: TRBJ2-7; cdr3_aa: CASSPDGGIYEQYF; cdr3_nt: TGTGCCAGCAGCCCCGACGGGGGGATCTACGAGCAGTACTTC
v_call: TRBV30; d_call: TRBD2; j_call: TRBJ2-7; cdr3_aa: CAVSRTSGRYSYEQYF; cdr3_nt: TGTGCCGTGTCTAGGACTAGCGGGAGATACTCTTACGAGCAGTACTTC
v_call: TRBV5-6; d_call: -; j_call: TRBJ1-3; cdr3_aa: CASSFYGRAQGNTIYF; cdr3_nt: TGTGCCAGCAGCTTTTACGGCAGGGCGCAGGGAAACACCATATATTTT
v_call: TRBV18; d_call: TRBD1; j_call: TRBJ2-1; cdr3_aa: CASSPKYVQGANEQFF; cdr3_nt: TGTGCCAGCTCACCGAAATACGTACAGGGGGCGAATGAGCAGTTCTTC
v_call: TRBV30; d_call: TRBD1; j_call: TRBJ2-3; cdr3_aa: CAWSGYRGQADTQYF; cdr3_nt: TGTGCCTGGAGTGGATACAGGGGGCAGGCAGATACGCAGTATTTT
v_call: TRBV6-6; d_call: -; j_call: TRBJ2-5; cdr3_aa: CASRGGTTAQYF; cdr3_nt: TGTGCCAGCCGGGGCGGGACGACGGCCCAGTACTTC
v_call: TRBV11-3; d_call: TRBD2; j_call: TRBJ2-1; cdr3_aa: CASSPGTSVDNEQFF; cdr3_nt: TGTGCCAGCAGCCCGGGGACTAGCGTGGACAATGAGCAGTTCTTC
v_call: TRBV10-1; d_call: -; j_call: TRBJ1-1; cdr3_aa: CASSKRDTTTEAFF; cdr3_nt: TGCGCCAGCAGTAAACGGGACACTACCACTGAAGCTTTCTTT
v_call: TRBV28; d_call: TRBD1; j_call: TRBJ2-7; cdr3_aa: CASSSGQGEFSYEQYF; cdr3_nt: TGTGCCAGCAGTTCCGGACAGGGGGAATTCTCCTACGAGCAGTACTTC
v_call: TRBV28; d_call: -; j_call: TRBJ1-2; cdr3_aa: CASSLLSDYGYTF; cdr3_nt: TGTGCCAGCAGTTTGTTAAGCGACTATGGCTACACCTTC